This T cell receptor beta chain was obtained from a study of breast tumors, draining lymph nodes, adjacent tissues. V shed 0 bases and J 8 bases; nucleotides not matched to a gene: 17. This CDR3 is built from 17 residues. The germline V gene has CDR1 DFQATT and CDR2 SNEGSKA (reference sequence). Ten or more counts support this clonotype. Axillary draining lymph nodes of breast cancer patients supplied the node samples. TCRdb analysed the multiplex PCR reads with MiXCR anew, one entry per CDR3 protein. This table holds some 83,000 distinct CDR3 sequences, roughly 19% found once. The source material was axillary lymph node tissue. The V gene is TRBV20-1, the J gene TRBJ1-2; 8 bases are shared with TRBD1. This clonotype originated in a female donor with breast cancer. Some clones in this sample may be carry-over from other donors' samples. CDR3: CSARDRRQGHFSIGYTF. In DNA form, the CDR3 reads TGCAGTGCTAGAGATCGGCGACAGGGGCATTTTTCTATCGGCTACACCTTC.